This T cell receptor (beta chain) was obtained from a study of blood T cell repertoires in COVID-19. Per the authors' pipeline: The authors estimated nucleated cell counts from reference gene primer amplification. Clones were read by immunoSEQ multiplex PCR, and TCRdb kept only the in-frame ones, dropping some. Clonal size and the V and J genes are those of that table, whereas D and trimming came from the DNA. The repertoire holds around 310,000 clones, with around 91% as singletons. Losses at the gene ends were 10 bases for V and 4 bases for J; bases not matched to a gene: 12. There are 16 residues in the CDR3. Germline CDR1 KGHDR, CDR2 SFDVKD. Participant age was roughly 18 to 95 years, and participants resided in 20 to 30 US areas. Clinical history reported by participants formed the basis on which cohorts were assigned. Two consecutive negative NP/OP PCR tests, clearance, or resolved symptoms defined Cohort 3 recovery.

Sequenced sample: PBMCs or T cells enriched from blood (not recorded which). The chain recombines TRBV24-1 with TRBJ2-5, with 12 bases lining up with TRBD2. The sequence came from a middle-aged woman who had recovered from COVID-19. CDR3 bases: TGTGCCACGAGCGGAGGGACTAGCGGGCTCGGAGAGACCCAGTACTTC. This gives the protein CATSGGTSGLGETQYF.